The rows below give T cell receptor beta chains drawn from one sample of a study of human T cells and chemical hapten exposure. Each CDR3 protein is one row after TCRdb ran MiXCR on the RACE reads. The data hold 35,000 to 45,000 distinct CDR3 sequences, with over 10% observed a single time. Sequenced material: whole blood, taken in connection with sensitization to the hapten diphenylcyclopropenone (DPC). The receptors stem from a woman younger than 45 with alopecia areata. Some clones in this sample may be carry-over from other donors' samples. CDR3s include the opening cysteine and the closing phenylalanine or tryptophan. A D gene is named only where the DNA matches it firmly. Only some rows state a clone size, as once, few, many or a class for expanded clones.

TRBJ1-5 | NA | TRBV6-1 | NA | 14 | TGTGCCAGCAGTGACGTTAGCAGGGACCAGCCCCAGCATTTT | CASSDVSRDQPQHF
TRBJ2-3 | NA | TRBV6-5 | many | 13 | TGTGCCAGCAGTTACACTCCTGGGTATACGCAGTATTTT | CASSYTPGYTQYF
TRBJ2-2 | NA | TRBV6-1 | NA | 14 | TGTGCCAGCAGTGAACAAAGAAACACCGGGGAGCTGTTTTTT | CASSEQRNTGELFF
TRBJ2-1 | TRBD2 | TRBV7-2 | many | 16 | TGTGCCAGCAGCTTCCGTACCTCAGCGGGAGAGAATGAGCAGTTCTTC | CASSFRTSAGENEQFF
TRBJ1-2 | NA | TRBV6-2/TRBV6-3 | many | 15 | TGTGCCAGCAGTTCCTTCGGCCTAACGGGCTATGGCTACACCTTC | CASSSFGLTGYGYTF
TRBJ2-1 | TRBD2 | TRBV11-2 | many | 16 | TGTGCCAGCAGCTTAGATACTAGCGGGAGAATATATGGGCAGTTCTTC | CASSLDTSGRIYGQFF
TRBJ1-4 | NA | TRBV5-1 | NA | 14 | TGCGCCAGCAAAACAGGACTACCAGCTGAAAAACTGTTTTTT | CASKTGLPAEKLFF
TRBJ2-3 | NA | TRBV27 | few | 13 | TGTGCCAGCAGGAGGGTGAGCACAGATACGCAGTATTTT | CASRRVSTDTQYF
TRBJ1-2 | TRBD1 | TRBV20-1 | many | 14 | TGCAGTGCCGAGGACAGGGAGGAACTAGGCGGCTACACCTTC | CSAEDREELGGYTF
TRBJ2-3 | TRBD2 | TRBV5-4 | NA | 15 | TGTGCCAGCGAACGAGGACTAGCGGATTCAGATACGCAGTATTTT | CASERGLADSDTQYF
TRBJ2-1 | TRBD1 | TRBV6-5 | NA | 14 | TGTGCCAGCAGTGCACAATACAGGGGACATGAGCAGTTCTTC | CASSAQYRGHEQFF
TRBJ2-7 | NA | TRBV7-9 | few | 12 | TGTGCCAGCAGCCCCGGAGCGAACGAGCAGTACTTC | CASSPGANEQYF
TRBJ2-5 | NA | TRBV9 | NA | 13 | TGTGCCAGCAGCGCCGAGCCCCGGGAGACCCAGTACTTC | CASSAEPRETQYF
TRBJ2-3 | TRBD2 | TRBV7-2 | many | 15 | TGTGCCAGCAGCTCCCTGACTAGCGGGAGGTGGACGCAGTATTTT | CASSSLTSGRWTQYF
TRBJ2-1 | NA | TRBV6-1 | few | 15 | TGTGCCAGCAGTGAAGGGAAGGCCCCGAACATAGAGCAGTTCTTC | CASSEGKAPNIEQFF
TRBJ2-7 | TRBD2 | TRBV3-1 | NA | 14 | TGTGCCAGCAGCCAAGGAACTAGCGGGATCGAGCAGTACTTC | CASSQGTSGIEQYF
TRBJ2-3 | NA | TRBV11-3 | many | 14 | TGTGCCACAAGCCGGGACGGGAGTGAGGATACGCAGTATTTT | CATSRDGSEDTQYF
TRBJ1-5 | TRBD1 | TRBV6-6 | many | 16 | TGTGCCAGCAGTCCCGGACAGGGTTCGCGCAATCAGCCCCAGCATTTT | CASSPGQGSRNQPQHF
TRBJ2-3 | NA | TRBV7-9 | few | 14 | TGTGCCAGCAGCCAAGCGTCTCTCACAGATACGCAGTATTTT | CASSQASLTDTQYF
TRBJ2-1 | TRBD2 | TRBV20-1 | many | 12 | TGCACTGGACTAGCGGGAACGAATGAGCAGTTCTTC | CTGLAGTNEQFF
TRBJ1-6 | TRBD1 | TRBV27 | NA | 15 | TGTGCCAGCAGTTTAGCAGGGGGCTGGAATTCACCCCTCCACTTT | CASSLAGGWNSPLHF
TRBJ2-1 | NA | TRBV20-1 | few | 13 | TGCAGTGTCGGCCCCGCCATCTACAATGAGCAGTTCTTC | CSVGPAIYNEQFF
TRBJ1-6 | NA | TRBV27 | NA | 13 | TGTGCCAGCAGTCTAAAACCGAATTCACCCCTCCACTTT | CASSLKPNSPLHF
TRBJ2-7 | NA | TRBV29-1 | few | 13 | TGCAGCACCCGGGACTCGAGCTCCTACGAGCAGTACTTC | CSTRDSSSYEQYF
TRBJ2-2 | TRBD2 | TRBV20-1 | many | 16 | TGCAGTGCTCACCCTAGCGGGAGGGGGAACGCCGGGGAGCTGTTTTTT | CSAHPSGRGNAGELFF
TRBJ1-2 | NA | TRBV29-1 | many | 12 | TGCAGCGTTGTTGGGGGTACCTATGGCTACACCTTC | CSVVGGTYGYTF
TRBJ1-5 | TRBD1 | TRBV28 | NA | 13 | TGTGCCAGCAGTTACAGGGGGTATCAGCCCCAGCATTTT | CASSYRGYQPQHF
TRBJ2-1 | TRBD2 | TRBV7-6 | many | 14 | TGTGCCAGCAGCTCCTTAGCGGGGACATACGAGCAGTTCTTC | CASSSLAGTYEQFF
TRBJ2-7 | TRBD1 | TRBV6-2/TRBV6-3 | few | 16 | TGTGCCAGCAGAGTTACCAGGACAGGTGCAACCTACGAGCAGTACTTC | CASRVTRTGATYEQYF
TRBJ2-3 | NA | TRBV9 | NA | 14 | TGTGCCAGCAGCCCATACTCCAACACAGATACGCAGTATTTT | CASSPYSNTDTQYF
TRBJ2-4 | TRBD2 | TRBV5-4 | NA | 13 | TGTGCCAGCAGCTCCAGCGGGATGAACATTCAGTACTTC | CASSSSGMNIQYF
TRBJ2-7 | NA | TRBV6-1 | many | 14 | TGTGCCAGCCAGGAGAGGGGACCCTCCTACGAGCAGTACTTC | CASQERGPSYEQYF
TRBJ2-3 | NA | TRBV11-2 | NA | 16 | TGTGCCAGCAGCTTAGTTGCGAGGGCTAGCACAGATACGCAGTATTTT | CASSLVARASTDTQYF
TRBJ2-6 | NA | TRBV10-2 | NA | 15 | TGCGCCAGCAGTGTACGGCAGAGTGGGGCCAACGTCCTGACTTTC | CASSVRQSGANVLTF
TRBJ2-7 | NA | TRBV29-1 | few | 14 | TGCAGCGTCCGAGCCGGGACGACGTCCTACGAGCAGTACTTC | CSVRAGTTSYEQYF
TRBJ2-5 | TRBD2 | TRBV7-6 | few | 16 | TGTGCCAGCAGCTGGACTAGCGGGAGGGCCCGAGAGACCCAGTACTTC | CASSWTSGRARETQYF
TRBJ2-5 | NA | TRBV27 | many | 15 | TGTGCCAGCAGTTCCAGGGCGGGTGCTAGAGAGACCCAGTACTTC | CASSSRAGARETQYF
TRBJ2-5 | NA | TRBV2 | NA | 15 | TGTACCAGCAGTGAATGGGAGCCAGGGAGGGAGACCCAGTACTTC | CTSSEWEPGRETQYF
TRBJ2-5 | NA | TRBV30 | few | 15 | TGTGCCTGGAAGCGTCGATGGGGCCATATGGAGACCCAGTACTTC | CAWKRRWGHMETQYF
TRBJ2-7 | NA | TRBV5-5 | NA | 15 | TGTGCCAGCAGCGCCCGCTCACCTCTGACCTACGAGCAGTACTTC | CASSARSPLTYEQYF
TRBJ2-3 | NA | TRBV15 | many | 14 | TGTGCCACCAGCAGGGGCCGGGAACCAGATACGCAGTATTTT | CATSRGREPDTQYF
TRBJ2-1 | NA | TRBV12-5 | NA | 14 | TGTGCTAGTGGTTTGTCCCTGGATCTCAATGAGCAGTTCTTC | CASGLSLDLNEQFF
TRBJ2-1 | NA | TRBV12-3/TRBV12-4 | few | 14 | TGTGCCAGCAGTTTATGGGTGGGGGTCGGGCCGGAGTTCTTC | CASSLWVGVGPEFF
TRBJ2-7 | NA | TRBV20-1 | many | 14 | TGCAGTGCAATGGACCCTGGGGGCTCCTACGAGCAGTACTTC | CSAMDPGGSYEQYF
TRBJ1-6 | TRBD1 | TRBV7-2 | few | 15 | TGTGCCAGCAGCTCGACAGGGGCCTATAATTCACCCCTCCACTTT | CASSSTGAYNSPLHF
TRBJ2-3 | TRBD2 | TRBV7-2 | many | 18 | TGTGCCAGCAGCTTACTCGCTAGCGGGAGCTCTAGCACAGATACGCAGTATTTT | CASSLLASGSSSTDTQYF
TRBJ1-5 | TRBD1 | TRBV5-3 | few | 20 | TGTGCCAGAAGCTCCCAAAAAACAGGGGAGGCACTCGGGAGCAATCAGCCCCAGCATTTT | CARSSQKTGEALGSNQPQHF
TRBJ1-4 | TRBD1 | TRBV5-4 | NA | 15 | TGTGCCAGCAGCTGGAAAGGGGGCGGGGATGAAAAACTGTTTTTT | CASSWKGGGDEKLFF
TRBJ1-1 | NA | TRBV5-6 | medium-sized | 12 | TGTGCCAGCAGCTTGAGGGGGACTGAAGCTTTCTTT | CASSLRGTEAFF
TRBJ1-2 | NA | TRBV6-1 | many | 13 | TGTGCCAGCAAGCAGGGGACCTCCTATGGCTACACCTTC | CASKQGTSYGYTF
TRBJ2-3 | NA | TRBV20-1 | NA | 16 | TGCAGTGCTAGAGACCCCCTGTGGGGGTTCACAGATACGCAGTATTTT | CSARDPLWGFTDTQYF